This T cell receptor beta chain was identified in a study of cytomegalovirus exposure and HLA in healthy donors. For the study at large: The 100 to 150 validation repertoires used the same platform as the 650 to 800 first-cohort repertoires, a later analysis reported.

Profiling relied on immunoSEQ multiplex PCR, and the TCRdb table lists in-frame clones only, not all of them. This table has 300,000 to 450,000 clones, about nine tenths appearing once. Study-wide points: Across donors, most TCRs were seen rarely, yet some public ones were widespread.

Germline CDR1 reads SGHVS; CDR2 reads FNYEAQ. The J segment lost 4 bases and the V segment lost 0 bases, leaving 4 bases of the junction unmatched. The CDR3 totals 15 residues. This clone occurred a few times. Antigen specificity is unknown. The sequence was obtained from a woman between 18 and 29 years old in good health and CMV-seronegative. The chain combines TRBV7-6 with TRBJ2-5, with 8 bases aligning to TRBD2. Sequencing was performed on PBMCs. This CDR3 reads CASSLAGGEAETQYF. The CDR3 DNA follows: TGTGCCAGCAGCTTAGCCGGGGGGGAGGCAGAGACCCAGTACTTC. The full variable domain, in which reference TRBV7-6 and TRBJ2-5 provide the parts outside the CDR3, is GAGVSQSPRYKVTKRGQDVALRCDPISGHVSLYWYRQALGQGPEFLTYFNYEAQQDKSGLPNDRFSAERPEGSISTLTIQRTEQRDSAMYRCASSLAGGEAETQYFGPGTRLLVL.